Sequencing of this T cell receptor beta chain was carried out in a study of CD4 T cells in relation to SARS-CoV-2 and coronaviruses. Across the whole study: TCR beta CDR3s were sequenced after roughly 10-day antigen culture of PBMCs. Study-wide results and caveats: No donor gave both pre-pandemic and post-infection samples.

Before the COVID-19 pandemic, during about 2011-2019, CD4+ T cells were taken from unexposed donors. CD4+ T cells were isolated from the cells after roughly 11 days of culture. Cells permitting, SARS-CoV-2 S/N and four cold-coronavirus spikes were tested on unexposed-donor CD4+ T cells. On days 3 and 7, cultures got half fresh IL-2 medium. In regard to this clone: Its specificity is unknown.

This CDR3 spans 15 amino acids. In germline, CDR1 is SGHDT, CDR2 YYEEEE. After removal of 5 bases from V and 4 bases from J, the junction contained 10 bases not matched to a gene. This table comes from immunoSEQ multiplex PCR, and its TCRdb copy is limited to in-frame clones, with some not included. Of just over 25,000 clones listed, 75% are singletons. V is TRBV5-6 and J is TRBJ1-1; 8 bases fit TRBD1. Sequencing was done on a sample of CD4+ T cells from PBMCs, cultured in vitro. The sequence was collected from a human donor in good health. CDR3 nucleotides: TGTGCCAGCAGTTCGTATGGGGACAGGTTCACTGAAGCTTTCTTT. It specifies CASSSYGDRFTEAFF.